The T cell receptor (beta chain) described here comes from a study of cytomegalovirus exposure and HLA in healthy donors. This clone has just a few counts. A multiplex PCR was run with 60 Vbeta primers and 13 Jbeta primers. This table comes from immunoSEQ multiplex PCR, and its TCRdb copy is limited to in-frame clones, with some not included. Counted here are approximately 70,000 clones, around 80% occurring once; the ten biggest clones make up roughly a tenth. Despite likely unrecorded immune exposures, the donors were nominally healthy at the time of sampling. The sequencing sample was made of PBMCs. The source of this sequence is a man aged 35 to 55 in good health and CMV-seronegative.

The CDR3 spells CASAQKGGVSYNEQFF. CDR3 sequence (DNA): TGCGCCAGCGCCCAAAAGGGCGGGGTCTCCTACAATGAGCAGTTCTTC. This chain joins TRBV5-1 and TRBJ2-1; possible D gene TRBD2, 6 bases. The V end lost 7 bases, the J end lost 0 bases, and 17 bases lay between the germline ends. This CDR3 spans 16 amino acids. Germline CDR1 is SGHRS and CDR2 is YFSETQ. Full variable domain (missing parts from reference TRBV5-1 and TRBJ2-1): KAGVTQTPRYLIKTRGQQVTLSCSPISGHRSVSWYQQTPGQGLQFLFEYFSETQRNKGNFPGRFSGRQFSNSRSEMNVSTLELGDSALYLCASAQKGGVSYNEQFFGPGTRLTVL.